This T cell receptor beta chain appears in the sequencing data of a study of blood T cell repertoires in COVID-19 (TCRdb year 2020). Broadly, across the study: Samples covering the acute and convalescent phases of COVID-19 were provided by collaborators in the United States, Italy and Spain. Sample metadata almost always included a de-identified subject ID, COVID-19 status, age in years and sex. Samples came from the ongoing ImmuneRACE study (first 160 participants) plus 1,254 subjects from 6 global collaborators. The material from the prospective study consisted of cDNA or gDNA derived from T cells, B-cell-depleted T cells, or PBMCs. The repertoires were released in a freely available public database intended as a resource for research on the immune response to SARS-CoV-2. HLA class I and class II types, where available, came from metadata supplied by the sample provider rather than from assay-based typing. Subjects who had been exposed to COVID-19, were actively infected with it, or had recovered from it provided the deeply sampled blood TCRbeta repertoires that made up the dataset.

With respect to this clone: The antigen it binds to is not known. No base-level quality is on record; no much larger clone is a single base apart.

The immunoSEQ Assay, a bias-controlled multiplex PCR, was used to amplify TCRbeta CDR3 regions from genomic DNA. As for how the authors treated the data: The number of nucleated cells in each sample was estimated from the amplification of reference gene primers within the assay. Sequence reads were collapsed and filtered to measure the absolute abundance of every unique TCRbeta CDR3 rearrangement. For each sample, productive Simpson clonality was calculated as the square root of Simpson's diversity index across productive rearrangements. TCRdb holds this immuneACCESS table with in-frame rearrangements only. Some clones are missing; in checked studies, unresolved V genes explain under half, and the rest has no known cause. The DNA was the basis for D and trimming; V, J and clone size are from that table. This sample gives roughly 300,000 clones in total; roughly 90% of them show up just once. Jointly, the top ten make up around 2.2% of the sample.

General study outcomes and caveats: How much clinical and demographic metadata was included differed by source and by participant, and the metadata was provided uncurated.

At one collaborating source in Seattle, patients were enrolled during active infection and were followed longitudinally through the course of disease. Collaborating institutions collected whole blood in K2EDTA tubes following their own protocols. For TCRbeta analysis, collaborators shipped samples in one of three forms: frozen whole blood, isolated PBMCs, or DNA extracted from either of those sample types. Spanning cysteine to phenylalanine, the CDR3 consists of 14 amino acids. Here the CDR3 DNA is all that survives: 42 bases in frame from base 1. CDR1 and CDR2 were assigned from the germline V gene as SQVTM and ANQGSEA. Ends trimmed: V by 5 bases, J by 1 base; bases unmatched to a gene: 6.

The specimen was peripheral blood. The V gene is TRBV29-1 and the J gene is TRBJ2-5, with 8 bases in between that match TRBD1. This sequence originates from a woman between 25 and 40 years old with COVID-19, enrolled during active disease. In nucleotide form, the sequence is TGCAGCGTTACGACAGGGGCCGCCCAAGAGACCCAGTACTTC. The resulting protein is CSVTTGAAQETQYF.